Each of the 3 T cell receptor beta chains below was sequenced from the same sample in a study of CD8+ T cells in alopecia areata. Sample treatment: oral pan-JAK inhibitor, 5-10 mg twice daily. RNA extraction and reverse transcription yielded cDNA as sequencing template. The method was immunoSEQ multiplex PCR; TCRdb's version includes in-frame clones alone and lacks a portion of them. The table includes 100,000 to 150,000 clones, approximately 60% detected once. This specimen consisted of CD4+ T cells sorted from blood, obtained at week 4, from a patient treated with tofacitinib. Every receptor here comes from a human donor with alopecia areata.

The gene calls are TRBV23-1 and TRBJ1-5; the D is unclear. TRBV23-1 is known as an ORF, though its function is uncertain. This CDR3 region has 15 residues. V lost 3 bases, J lost 6 bases, and 15 bases lay in between. CDR3 nucleotide sequence: TGCGCCAGCAGTCACTTCTCCAAGGGCCCTCAGCCCCAGCATTTT. Translating it yields CASSHFSKGPQPQHF.

This chain connects TRBV4-3 to TRBJ2-3, with 9 bases aligning to TRBD1. Germline V CDR1 and CDR2: LGHNA, YSLEER. The CDR3 loop spans 15 amino acids. V gave up 1 base and J gave up 4 bases; unmatched junction bases: 3. This CDR3 is CASSQGDREADTQYF. The CDR3 DNA sequence: TGCGCCAGCAGCCAAGGGGACAGGGAGGCAGATACGCAGTATTTT.

The chain recombines TRBV9 with TRBJ2-3; 7 positions match TRBD2. V shed 2 bases and J 3 bases; nucleotides not matched to a gene: 6. Germline loops: CDR1 SGDLS, CDR2 YYNGEE. CDR3 length: 15 amino acids. The CDR3 nucleotides read TGTGCCAGCAGCGTTCTAGCGGACTTTACAGATACGCAGTATTTT. Its translation is CASSVLADFTDTQYF.